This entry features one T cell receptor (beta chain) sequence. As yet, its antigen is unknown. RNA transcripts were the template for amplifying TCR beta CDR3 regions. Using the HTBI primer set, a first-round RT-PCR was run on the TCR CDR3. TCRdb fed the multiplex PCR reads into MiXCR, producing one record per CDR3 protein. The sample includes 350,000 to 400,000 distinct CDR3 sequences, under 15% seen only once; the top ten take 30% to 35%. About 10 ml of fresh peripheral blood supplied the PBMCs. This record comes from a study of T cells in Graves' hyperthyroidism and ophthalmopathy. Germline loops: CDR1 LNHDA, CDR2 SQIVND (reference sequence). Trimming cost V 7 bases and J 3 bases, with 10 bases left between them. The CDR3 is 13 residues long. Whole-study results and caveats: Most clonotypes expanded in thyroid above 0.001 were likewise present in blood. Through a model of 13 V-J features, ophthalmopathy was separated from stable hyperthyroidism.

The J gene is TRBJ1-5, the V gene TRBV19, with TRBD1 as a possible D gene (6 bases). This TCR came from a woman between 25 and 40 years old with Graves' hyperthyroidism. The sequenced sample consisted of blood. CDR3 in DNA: TGTGCCAGTATGGGACACAACAATCAGCCCCAGCATTTT. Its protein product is CASMGHNNQPQHF.